What follows are 17 T cell receptor beta chains derived from one specimen sequenced in a study of T-cell memory formation after mild COVID-19. Using its own MiXCR run on the 5' RACE reads, TCRdb lists one record per CDR3 protein. The data show 390,000 or so distinct CDR3 sequences, 15% to 20% seen once. Sequenced input: PBMCs or a T cell subset sorted from them (not recorded which). All receptors come from a man between 18 and 35 years old who had mild COVID-19 (a few samples of this study predate the infection). Cell type and time point are not known.

The chain links TRBV29-1 to TRBJ2-3; no firm D call. The CDR3 loop spans 14 amino acids. Per germline, CDR1 SQVTM and CDR2 ANQGSEA. V gave up 4 bases and J gave up 0 bases, with 11 bases separating them. The chain's CDR3 is CSVGLLLSTDTQYF. CDR3 DNA sequence: TGCAGCGTTGGACTCCTACTAAGCACAGATACGCAGTATTTT.

This clonotype is a singleton in its sample. The genes are TRBV4-2 and TRBJ2-2; unclear D gene. Germline CDR1 LGHNA, CDR2 YNFKEQ. The V gene lost 1 base and the J gene lost 7 bases, with 19 bases spanning the gap. This CDR3 comprises 17 residues. The CDR3, as DNA: TGTGCCAGCAGCCAAGCCATCAGCCCCGACTTGGACGGGGAGCTGTTTTTT. Translation gives CASSQAISPDLDGELFF.

This clonotype has a handful of counts. V and J are TRBV11-2 and TRBJ2-7; 10 positions match TRBD1. This CDR3 contains 15 residues. Germline values: CDR1 SGHAT, CDR2 FQNNGV. The V and J ends lost 1 base and 5 bases, in that order; junction bases with no gene match: 5. DNA of the CDR3: TGTGCCAGCAGCTTAGTGACGGGACAGGGGAACGAGCAGTACTTC. Its translation is CASSLVTGQGNEQYF.

The table lists this clonotype with a few counts. The V gene is TRBV29-1, the J gene TRBJ2-2; 9 nucleotides agree with TRBD1. CDR1 is SQVTM and CDR2 is ANQGSEA in the germline V gene. This CDR3 has 17 residues. J gave up 6 bases and V 4 bases, and 15 bases lay outside the gene matches. In DNA, the CDR3 is TGCAGCGTTGCCGGGACAGGGATTGGAGGGGAGCCCGGGGAGCTGTTTTTT. Amino acids: CSVAGTGIGGEPGELFF.

This clonotype was picked up one time. The V and J genes are TRBV14 and TRBJ2-5; 7 bases agree with TRBD1. CDR3 length: 15 amino acids. Unmatched junction bases numbered 9, after V lost 3 bases and J lost 5 bases. Germline V lookup: CDR1 SGHDN, CDR2 FVKESK. DNA of the CDR3: TGTGCCAGCAGCCAGATTGACAGGGCCGGGGAGACCCAGTACTTC. This encodes CASSQIDRAGETQYF.

The chain carries TRBV9 and TRBJ1-2; a possible D gene is TRBD1 (5 bases). Looked up from germline, CDR1 is SGDLS and CDR2 is YYNGEE. The CDR3 is 13 residues long. V lost 0 bases, J lost 7 bases, and 10 bases lay in between. This chain's CDR3 is CASSVGGESGYTF. CDR3 nucleotides: TGTGCCAGCAGCGTAGGAGGGGAGAGTGGCTACACCTTC.

V usage is TRBV7-9 and J usage is TRBJ2-1; D is uncertain. The V gene lost 4 bases and the J gene lost 9 bases, with 10 bases spanning the gap. Germline V gives CDR1 SEHNR, CDR2 FQNEAQ (reference sequence). The CDR3 totals 12 residues. The chain's CDR3 is CASSYLGREQFF. DNA for the CDR3: TGTGCCAGCAGCTATCTCGGGCGTGAGCAGTTCTTC.

At least ten counts were recorded for this clonotype. The chain employs TRBV7-9 and TRBJ2-1, with 10 bases identical to TRBD2. This CDR3 contains 15 residues. Germline V lookup: CDR1 SEHNR, CDR2 FQNEAQ (reference sequence). The J segment lost 6 bases and the V segment lost 2 bases, leaving 4 bases of the junction unmatched. CDR3 region: CASSLNSGGTNEQFF. The CDR3 coding sequence is TGTGCCAGCAGCTTAAATAGCGGGGGGACCAATGAGCAGTTCTTC.

This clonotype has just a few counts. The chain employs TRBV5-8 and TRBJ2-2, with D possibly being TRBD2 (6 bases). Deletions cut 4 bases from V and 6 bases from J, with 10 bases between. Germline V gene lookup returns CDR1 SGHTS and CDR2 YDEGEE. The CDR3 length is 13 residues. CDR3 bases: TGTGCCAGCAGCGCGGGGCTGGCCGGGGAGCTGTTTTTT. Its translation is CASSAGLAGELFF.

The chain is built from TRBV28 and TRBJ1-2; 8 nucleotides agree with TRBD1. CDR1 and CDR2 from the germline V gene are MDHEN and SYDVKM. The CDR3 contains 14 residues. The ends lost 5 bases at V and 4 bases at J; junction bases unmatched: 6. CDR3 amino acids: CASSPYGQGYGYTF. DNA of the CDR3: TGTGCCAGCAGTCCCTACGGACAGGGCTATGGCTACACCTTC.

V usage is TRBV7-6 and J usage is TRBJ2-1, with 10 bases aligning to TRBD2. The CDR3 runs to 15 residues. The germline gives CDR1 SGHVS, CDR2 FNYEAQ. After removal of 5 bases from V and 9 bases from J, the junction contained 10 bases not matched to a gene. The DNA for the CDR3 is TGTGCCAGCAGCCCAACTAGCGGGGAATCGATTGAGCAGTTCTTC. Translation gives CASSPTSGESIEQFF.

The chain employs TRBV24-1 and TRBJ2-3; D is ambiguous. Deletions cut 2 bases from V and 6 bases from J, with 11 bases between. CDR1 is KGHDR and CDR2 is SFDVKD in the germline V gene. The CDR3 length is 14 residues. CDR3 nucleotides: TGTGCCACCAGTGATTGGTCCGAGGAGGATACGCAGTATTTT. Protein: CATSDWSEEDTQYF.

This sequence joins TRBV6-5 and TRBJ2-5; tentative D call: TRBD2 (7 bases). V was clipped by 7 bases and J by 5 bases, with 17 bases between them. Looked up from germline, CDR1 is MNHEY and CDR2 is SVGAGI. The CDR3 runs to 14 residues. CDR3 coding DNA: TGTGCCAGCAAAAGGGGGGGGCCTGGGGAGACCCAGTACTTC. As protein: CASKRGGPGETQYF.

This clonotype was observed a handful of times. This sequence joins TRBV29-1 and TRBJ2-3; 8 nucleotides match TRBD1. Per the germline V gene, CDR1 is SQVTM and CDR2 is ANQGSEA. The junction had 8 bases not matched to a gene; V was cut back by 8 bases and J by 4 bases. CDR3 length equals 13 residues. CDR3 sequence (DNA): TGCAGCACCCAGGACAGGGCCGCAGATACGCAGTATTTT. Residues: CSTQDRAADTQYF.

The genes are TRBV20-1 and TRBJ2-5; D gene ambiguous. CDR3 length: 12 amino acids. The germline CDR1 and CDR2 sequences are DFQATT and SNEGSKA (reference sequence). In DNA, the CDR3 is TGCAGCGTTCGGGCGGTTCAAGAGACCCAGTACTTC. Its protein is CSVRAVQETQYF.

This clonotype came up a few times. The V and J genes are TRBV7-9 and TRBJ2-1; D gene ambiguous. Per the germline V gene, CDR1 is SEHNR and CDR2 is FQNEAQ (reference sequence). The length of the CDR3 is 11 residues. Deletions cut 6 bases from V and 10 bases from J, with 10 bases between. CDR3: CASSSRPEQFF. The DNA of the CDR3 is TGTGCCAGCAGTTCCAGGCCGGAGCAGTTCTTC.

This chain uses TRBV10-3 with TRBJ2-3; unclear D gene. Between the trimmed V and J ends, which lost 5 bases and 5 bases, there was a span of 5 bases. CDR3 length: 11 amino acids. Germline values: CDR1 ENHRY, CDR2 SYGVKD. This CDR3 is CAISREDTQYF. The DNA for the CDR3 is TGTGCCATCAGTAGGGAAGATACGCAGTATTTT.